A single sample is the source of the 30 T cell receptor beta chains below, sequenced in a study of graft-versus-host responses after intestinal transplantation. No antigen has been assigned to these receptors. Method: immunoSEQ multiplex PCR; TCRdb's copy keeps in-frame clones and lacks some. The sample shows around 99,000 clones, roughly 91% of them seen only once. The input for sequencing was unstimulated CD8+ T cells sorted from spleen or lymph node cells, taken before intestinal transplant. The receptor set was obtained from a human donor who received an intestinal transplant.

V gene TRBV9 combines with J gene TRBJ2-2; the D gene is possibly TRBD2 (5 bases). With 5 bases removed from V and 6 bases from J, the gap between germline ends came to 11 bases. Germline values: CDR1 SGDLS, CDR2 YYNGEE. This CDR3 comprises 13 residues. CDR3 DNA: TGTGCCAGCAGGCAAGGAGGTGCCGGGGAGCTGTTTTTT. Translating gives CASRQGGAGELFF.

The rearrangement joins TRBV14 to TRBJ2-7, with 7 bases matching TRBD2. Germline values: CDR1 SGHDN, CDR2 FVKESK. This CDR3 region has 15 residues. V gave up 0 bases and J gave up 2 bases; unmatched junction bases: 4. Here the CDR3 reads CASSQDVGTTYEQYF. CDR3 bases: TGTGCCAGCAGCCAAGATGTAGGGACTACCTACGAGCAGTACTTC.

V is TRBV4-3 and J is TRBJ1-1; 7 positions agree with TRBD1. Germline CDR1 and CDR2: LGHNA and YSLEER. V dropped 2 bases and J dropped 11; count of bases not matched to a gene: 8. The CDR3 loop spans 13 amino acids. The CDR3 DNA follows: TGCGCCAGCAGCCAAACACAGGGGATGCTGGCTTTCTTT. This translates into CASSQTQGMLAFF.

The chain recombines TRBV6-1 with TRBJ2-7; 9 bases fit TRBD1. This CDR3 spans 13 amino acids. The germline CDR1 and CDR2 sequences are MNHNS and SASEGT. V dropped 6 bases and J dropped 5; count of bases not matched to a gene: 5. The CDR3 DNA follows: TGTGCCAGCAGACAGGGGGCGACGAACGAGCAGTACTTC. Translating gives CASRQGATNEQYF.

This chain connects TRBV27 to TRBJ2-2; D gene unclear. Trimming left V 6 bases short and J 0 bases short, with 8 bases between. This CDR3 has 14 amino acids. Germline V CDR1 and CDR2: MNHEY, SMNVEV (reference sequence). The DNA for the CDR3 is TGTGCCAGCAGCAGACTCCCGAACACCGGGGAGCTGTTTTTT. Encoded protein: CASSRLPNTGELFF.

The V and J genes are TRBV4-3 and TRBJ2-1; 9 nucleotides match TRBD1. Germline trimming cut 2 bases from V and 7 bases from J; bases unmatched to any gene: 3. Germline V lookup: CDR1 LGHNA, CDR2 YSLEER. This CDR3 comprises 14 residues. CDR3 protein: CASSQHRGLNEQFF. CDR3 DNA sequence: TGCGCCAGCAGCCAACACAGGGGGCTAAATGAGCAGTTCTTC.

V and J are TRBV7-2 and TRBJ2-1; D possibly corresponds to TRBD1 (6 bases). Germline values: CDR1 SGHTA, CDR2 FQGNSA. This CDR3 is built from 14 residues. V dropped 0 bases and J dropped 7 bases, with 10 bases sitting between them. The CDR3 loop reads CASSLAGGQNEQFF. The CDR3 DNA sequence: TGTGCCAGCAGCTTAGCTGGCGGACAGAATGAGCAGTTCTTC.

The V gene is TRBV4-3, the J gene TRBJ1-1; D remains unclear. This CDR3 has 14 residues. With 3 bases removed from V and 1 base from J, the gap between germline ends came to 9 bases. CDR1 and CDR2 (germline): LGHNA, YSLEER. The CDR3 reads CASSQKTENTEAFF. CDR3 in DNA: TGCGCCAGCAGCCAGAAAACAGAGAACACTGAAGCTTTCTTT.

The chain has TRBV19 and TRBJ2-7, with 7 bases lining up with TRBD2. J lost 2 bases, V lost 5 bases, and 6 bases had no gene match. The CDR3 contains 14 residues. The V gene's germline CDR1 is LNHDA and CDR2 SQIVND (reference sequence). The CDR3 nucleotides are TGTGCCAGTAGTCTCAGCGGGGTCCCCTACGAGCAGTACTTC. Translated, it gives CASSLSGVPYEQYF.

The chain employs TRBV28 and TRBJ2-1; D is uncertain. Trimming took off 3 bases at V and 4 bases at J, with 7 bases between the two ends. In germline, CDR1 is MDHEN, CDR2 SYDVKM. The CDR3 loop spans 13 amino acids. CDR3: CASSLGQYNEQFF. DNA of the CDR3: TGTGCCAGCAGTTTGGGCCAGTACAATGAGCAGTTCTTC.

The DNA of the CDR3 is TGTGCCAGCAGCGGAAGTTCATTGGGCGTGGGCTATGGCTACACCTTC. Translated, it gives CASSGSSLGVGYGYTF. The chain recombines TRBV9 with TRBJ1-2; D gene uncertain. Germline values: CDR1 SGDLS, CDR2 YYNGEE. This CDR3 region has 16 residues. The V end was cut by 3 bases, the J end by 4 bases, with 19 bases between.

The chain carries TRBV6-5 and TRBJ2-2; D remains unclear. The CDR3 contains 12 residues. Germline CDR1 reads MNHEY; CDR2 reads SVGAGI. Trimming pared 6 bases from V and 6 bases from J, leaving 8 bases between. CDR3 DNA sequence: TGTGCCAGCAGGTCCCTATCCGGGGAGCTGTTTTTT. Amino acids: CASRSLSGELFF.

The gene calls are TRBV5-8 and TRBJ2-1; possibly TRBD1 for D (5 bases). The germline gives CDR1 SGHTS, CDR2 YDEGEE. The CDR3 loop spans 13 amino acids. V shed 7 bases and J shed 5 bases, with 13 bases lying between them. CDR3 coding DNA: TGTGCCAGCGGCCAGGGCAGAGACAATGAGCAGTTCTTC. It yields the protein CASGQGRDNEQFF. Filled out from reference TRBV5-8 and TRBJ2-1, the complete variable domain reads EAGVTQSPTHLIKTRGQQATLRCSPISGHTSVYWYQQALGLGLQFLLWYDEGEERNRGNFPPRFSGRQFPNYSSELNVNALELEDSALYLCASGQGRDNEQFFGPGTRLTVL.

For the CDR3, the DNA is TGTGCCAGCGGGCAGGGTAGAAACAATGAGCAGTTCTTC. It encodes CASGQGRNNEQFF. This sequence joins TRBV27 and TRBJ2-1; perhaps TRBD1 as D (5 bases). Trimming pared 8 bases from V and 5 bases from J, leaving 13 bases between. Germline loops: CDR1 MNHEY, CDR2 SMNVEV (reference sequence). The CDR3 is 13 residues long.

V usage is TRBV9 and J usage is TRBJ1-1, with TRBD1 matching over 7 bases. CDR1 is SGDLS, CDR2 YYNGEE, per germline. The CDR3 has 15 residues. V lost 3 bases, J lost 0 bases, and 5 bases stayed unmatched. DNA for the CDR3: TGTGCCAGCAGCGCGGGGACAGCTATGAACACTGAAGCTTTCTTT. It yields the protein CASSAGTAMNTEAFF.

This chain connects TRBV30 to TRBJ1-2, with 8 bases that match TRBD1. Looked up from germline, CDR1 is GTSNPN and CDR2 is SVGIG (reference sequence). Losses at the gene ends were 2 bases for V and 8 bases for J; bases not matched to a gene: 7. The CDR3 loop spans 13 amino acids. The DNA for the CDR3 is TGTGCCTGGAGTTTTGGACAGGGAGACGGCTACACCTTC. This sequence encodes CAWSFGQGDGYTF.

The V and J genes are TRBV25-1 and TRBJ1-2; TRBD1 might be the D (6 bases). Germline CDR1 reads MGHDK; CDR2 reads SYGVNS. Trimming took off 6 bases at V and 2 bases at J, with 22 bases between the two ends. CDR3 length equals 17 residues. The CDR3 here is CASRQTGGASRNYGYTF. The CDR3 nucleotides are TGTGCCAGCAGGCAGACAGGTGGGGCATCACGCAACTATGGCTACACCTTC.

The V gene is TRBV4-1, the J gene TRBJ1-1; TRBD1 matches at 8 bases. Unmatched junction bases numbered 6, after V lost 3 bases and J lost 3 bases. Germline values: CDR1 MGHRA, CDR2 YSYEKL. The length of the CDR3 is 15 residues. CDR3 in amino acids: CASSHRRTGYTEAFF. In nucleotides, the CDR3 is TGCGCCAGCAGCCACAGGAGGACAGGGTACACTGAAGCTTTCTTT.

The rearrangement joins TRBV6-5 to TRBJ1-3; no firm D call. Trimming stripped 0 bases from V and 4 bases from J, with 13 bases between. Per germline, CDR1 MNHEY and CDR2 SVGAGI. The CDR3 is 16 amino acids. The CDR3 region has the DNA TGTGCCAGCAGTTACTCGAAGATACAGCTCGGAAACACCATATATTTT. It translates to CASSYSKIQLGNTIYF.

This chain's CDR3 is CASSYNPVPNTEAFF. The CDR3, as DNA: TGTGCCAGCAGTTACAATCCGGTTCCGAACACTGAAGCTTTCTTT. The V call is TRBV6-5, the J call TRBJ1-1; D is uncertain. This CDR3 spans 15 amino acids. Germline-derived CDR1 and CDR2 are MNHEY and SVGAGI. V was clipped by 2 bases and J by 1 base, with 11 bases between them.

About this clone itself: Within the sample, other DNA sequences also encode this same CDR3. The V call is TRBV4-1, the J call TRBJ2-1; a possible D gene is TRBD2 (6 bases). The CDR3 is 15 residues long. With 0 bases removed from V and 0 bases from J, the gap between germline ends came to 6 bases. CDR1 is MGHRA and CDR2 is YSYEKL in the germline V gene. The CDR3 loop reads CASSQDGSSYNEQFF. The CDR3 DNA sequence: TGCGCCAGCAGCCAAGACGGGAGCTCCTACAATGAGCAGTTCTTC.

The chain carries TRBV4-1 and TRBJ1-6; D not certain. In germline, CDR1 is MGHRA, CDR2 YSYEKL. CDR3 length: 18 residues. V shed 0 bases and J shed 8 bases, with 20 bases lying between them. The CDR3 sequence is CASSQEPLWSGWDSPLHF. The CDR3 bases are TGCGCCAGCAGCCAAGAGCCCCTTTGGTCGGGGTGGGATTCACCCCTCCACTTT.

The V call is TRBV13, the J call TRBJ1-1, with D perhaps matching TRBD1 (5 bases). Trimming left V 2 bases short and J 8 bases short, with 15 bases between. CDR1 is PRHDT, CDR2 FYEKMQ, per germline (reference sequence). CDR3 length: 14 amino acids. This CDR3 reads CASSLRGTVGEAFF. CDR3 nucleotides: TGTGCCAGCAGCTTAAGGGGCACCGTAGGAGAAGCTTTCTTT.

This sequence joins TRBV11-3 and TRBJ1-1, with 7 bases matching TRBD1. The V gene's germline CDR1 is SGHNT and CDR2 YENEEA. V was pared by 1 base and J by 1 base, with 3 bases of the junction left unmatched. The CDR3 has 15 residues. Here the CDR3 reads CASSLGGTANTEAFF. CDR3 sequence (DNA): TGTGCCAGCAGCTTAGGGGGGACAGCGAACACTGAAGCTTTCTTT. Based on the CDR3 plus reference TRBV11-3 and TRBJ1-1, the full variable domain is EAGVVQSPRYKIIEKKQPVAFWCNPISGHNTLYWYLQNLGQGPELLIRYENEEAVDDSQLPKDRFSAERLKGVDSTLKIQPAELGDSAVYLCASSLGGTANTEAFFGQGTRLTVV.

V and J are TRBV27 and TRBJ1-5; 8 nucleotides agree with TRBD1. V lost 3 bases to trimming and J lost 4 bases; unmatched junction nucleotides: 5. The CDR3 has 15 residues. Germline lookup yields CDR1 MNHEY and CDR2 SMNVEV (reference sequence). The chain's CDR3 is CASSFSGGMNQPQHF. The CDR3 nucleotides read TGTGCCAGCAGTTTTTCAGGGGGCATGAATCAGCCCCAGCATTTT.

The rearrangement uses TRBV7-2 and TRBJ2-3, with 10 bases fitting TRBD2. CDR3 length equals 15 residues. Germline assignment: CDR1 SGHTA and CDR2 FQGNSA. Losses at the gene ends were 2 bases for V and 3 bases for J; bases not matched to a gene: 2. Here the CDR3 DNA reads TGTGCCAGCAGCTTAAGCGGGGGGGCAACAGATACGCAGTATTTT. Translated, it gives CASSLSGGATDTQYF.

This clone was detected once. The chain employs TRBV10-3 and TRBJ1-5; D is ambiguous. Germline V gene lookup returns CDR1 ENHRY and CDR2 SYGVKD. The CDR3 loop spans 17 amino acids. Trimming pared 0 bases from V and 0 bases from J, leaving 12 bases between. CDR3 sequence (DNA): TGTGCCATCAGTGAGTCAGGAGGACGGTATAGCAATCAGCCCCAGCATTTT. It is translated as CAISESGGRYSNQPQHF.

V and J are TRBV4-3 and TRBJ1-2; D possibly corresponds to TRBD1 (6 bases). The CDR3 loop spans 14 amino acids. Between the trimmed V and J ends, which lost 3 bases and 0 bases, there was a span of 8 bases. CDR1 and CDR2 (germline): LGHNA, YSLEER. The CDR3 DNA follows: TGCGCCAGCAGCCAGGACAGCACTAACTATGGCTACACCTTC. Its translation is CASSQDSTNYGYTF.

V is TRBV10-3 and J is TRBJ1-2; 7 nucleotides agree with TRBD1. The length of the CDR3 is 14 residues. The germline CDR1 and CDR2 sequences are ENHRY and SYGVKD. J lost 8 bases, V lost 2 bases, and 8 bases had no gene match. CDR3 in DNA: TGTGCCATCAGTGAGGGAGAGGGGGCACGCGGCTACACCTTC. Translated: CAISEGEGARGYTF.

The V and J genes are TRBV7-9 and TRBJ2-5; TRBD1 aligns across 10 bases. From germline, CDR1 is SEHNR and CDR2 FQNEAQ (reference sequence). The CDR3 loop spans 15 amino acids. Trimming cost V 1 base and J 5 bases; bases outside gene matches: 4. CDR3 protein: CASSLGTGGEETQYF. CDR3 DNA: TGTGCCAGCAGCTTAGGGACAGGGGGAGAGGAGACCCAGTACTTC.